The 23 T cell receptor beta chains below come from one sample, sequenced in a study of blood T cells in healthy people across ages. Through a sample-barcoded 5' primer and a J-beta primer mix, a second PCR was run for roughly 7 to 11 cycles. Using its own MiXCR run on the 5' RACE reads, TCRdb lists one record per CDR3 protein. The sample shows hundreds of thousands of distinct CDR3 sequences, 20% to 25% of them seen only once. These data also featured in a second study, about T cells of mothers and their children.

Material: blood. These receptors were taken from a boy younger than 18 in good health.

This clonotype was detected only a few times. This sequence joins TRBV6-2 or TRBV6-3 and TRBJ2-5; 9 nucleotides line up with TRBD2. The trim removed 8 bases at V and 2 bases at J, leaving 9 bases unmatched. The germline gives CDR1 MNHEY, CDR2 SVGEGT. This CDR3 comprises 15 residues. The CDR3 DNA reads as TGTGCCAGCGCAGACGGCAGCGGGGGGCAAGAGACCCAGTACTTC. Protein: CASADGSGGQETQYF.

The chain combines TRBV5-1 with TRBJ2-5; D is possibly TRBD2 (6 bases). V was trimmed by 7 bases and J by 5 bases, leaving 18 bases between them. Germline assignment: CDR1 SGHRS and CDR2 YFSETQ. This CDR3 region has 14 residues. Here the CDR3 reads CASLWDSPGETQYF. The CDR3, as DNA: TGCGCCAGCCTATGGGACTCCCCGGGGGAGACCCAGTACTTC. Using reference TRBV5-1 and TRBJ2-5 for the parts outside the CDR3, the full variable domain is KAGVTQTPRYLIKTRGQQVTLSCSPISGHRSVSWYQQTPGQGLQFLFEYFSETQRNKGNFPGRFSGRQFSNSRSEMNVSTLELGDSALYLCASLWDSPGETQYFGPGTRLLVL.

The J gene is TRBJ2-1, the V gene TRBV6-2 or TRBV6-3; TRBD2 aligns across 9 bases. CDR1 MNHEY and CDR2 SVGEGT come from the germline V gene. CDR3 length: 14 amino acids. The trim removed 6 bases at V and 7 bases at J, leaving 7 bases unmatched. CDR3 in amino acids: CASSLAGGMNEQFF. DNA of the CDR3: TGTGCCAGCAGCCTGGCGGGAGGGATGAATGAGCAGTTCTTC.

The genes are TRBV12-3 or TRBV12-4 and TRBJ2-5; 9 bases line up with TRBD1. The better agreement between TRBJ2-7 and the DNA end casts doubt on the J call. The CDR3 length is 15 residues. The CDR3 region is CASSFGTGSGYEQYF. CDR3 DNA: TGTGCCAGCAGTTTCGGGACAGGGTCGGGCTACGAGCAGTACTTC.

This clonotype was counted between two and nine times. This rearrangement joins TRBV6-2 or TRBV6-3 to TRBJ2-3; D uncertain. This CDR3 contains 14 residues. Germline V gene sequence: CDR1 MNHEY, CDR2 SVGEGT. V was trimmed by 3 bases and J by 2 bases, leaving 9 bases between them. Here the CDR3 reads CASSYWLFTDTQYF. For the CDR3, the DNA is TGTGCCAGCAGTTATTGGCTCTTCACAGATACGCAGTATTTT.

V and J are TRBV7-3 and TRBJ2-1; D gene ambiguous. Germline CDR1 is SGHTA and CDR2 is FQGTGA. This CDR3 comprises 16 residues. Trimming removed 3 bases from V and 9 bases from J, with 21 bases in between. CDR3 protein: CASSFSPGDIFIEQFF. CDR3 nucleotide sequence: TGTGCCAGCAGCTTTAGTCCCGGAGACATCTTTATTGAGCAGTTCTTC.

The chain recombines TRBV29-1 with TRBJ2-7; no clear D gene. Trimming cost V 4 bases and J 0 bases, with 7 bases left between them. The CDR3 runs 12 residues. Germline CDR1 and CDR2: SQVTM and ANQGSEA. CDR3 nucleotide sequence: TGCAGCGTTGCTGAGATCTCCTACGAGCAGTACTTC. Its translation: CSVAEISYEQYF.

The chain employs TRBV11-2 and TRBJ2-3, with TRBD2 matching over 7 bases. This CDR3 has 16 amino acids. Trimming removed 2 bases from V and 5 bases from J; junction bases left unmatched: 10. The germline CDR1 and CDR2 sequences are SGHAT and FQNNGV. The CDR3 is CASSLTRGGSGDTQYF. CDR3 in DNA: TGTGCCAGCAGCTTAACCCGTGGCGGGAGTGGAGATACGCAGTATTTT. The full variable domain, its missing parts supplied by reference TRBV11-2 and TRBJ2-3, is EAGVAQSPRYKIIEKRQSVAFWCNPISGHATLYWYQQILGQGPKLLIQFQNNGVVDDSQLPKDRFSAERLKGVDSTLKIQPAKLEDSAVYLCASSLTRGGSGDTQYFGPGTRLTVL.

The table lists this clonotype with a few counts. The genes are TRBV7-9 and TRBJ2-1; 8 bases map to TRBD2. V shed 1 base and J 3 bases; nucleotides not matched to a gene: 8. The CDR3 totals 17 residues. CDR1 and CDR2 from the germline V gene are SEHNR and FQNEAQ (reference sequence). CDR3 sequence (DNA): TGTGCCAGCAGCTTAGGTGCCGGGGCGGGGGGCTACAATGAGCAGTTCTTC. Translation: CASSLGAGAGGYNEQFF.

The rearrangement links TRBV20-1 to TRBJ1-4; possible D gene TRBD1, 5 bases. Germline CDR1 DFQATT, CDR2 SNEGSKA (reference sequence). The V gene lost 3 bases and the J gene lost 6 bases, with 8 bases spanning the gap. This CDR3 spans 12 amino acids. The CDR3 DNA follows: TGCAGTGCTAGTCCAGGGCATGAAAAACTGTTTTTT. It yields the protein CSASPGHEKLFF.

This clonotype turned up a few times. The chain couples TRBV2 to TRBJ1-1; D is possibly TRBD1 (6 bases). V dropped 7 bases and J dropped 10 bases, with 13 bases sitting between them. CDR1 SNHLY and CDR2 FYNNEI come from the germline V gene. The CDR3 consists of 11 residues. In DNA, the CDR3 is TGTGCCAGCACAGGGGAAATGGGAGCTTTCTTT. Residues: CASTGEMGAFF.

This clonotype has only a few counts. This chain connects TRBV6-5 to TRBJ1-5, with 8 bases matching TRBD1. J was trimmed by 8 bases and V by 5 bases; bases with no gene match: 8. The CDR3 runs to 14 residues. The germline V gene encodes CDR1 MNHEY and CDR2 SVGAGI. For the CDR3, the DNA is TGTGCCAGCAGTCCGGACAGGGCTACAGAGCCCCAGCATTTT. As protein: CASSPDRATEPQHF.

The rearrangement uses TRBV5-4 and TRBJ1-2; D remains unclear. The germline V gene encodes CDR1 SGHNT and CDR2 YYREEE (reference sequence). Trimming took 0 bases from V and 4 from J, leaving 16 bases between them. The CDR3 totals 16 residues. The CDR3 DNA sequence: TGTGCCAGCAGCTTGGAACTGGGATCCACCCGCTATGGCTACACCTTC. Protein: CASSLELGSTRYGYTF.

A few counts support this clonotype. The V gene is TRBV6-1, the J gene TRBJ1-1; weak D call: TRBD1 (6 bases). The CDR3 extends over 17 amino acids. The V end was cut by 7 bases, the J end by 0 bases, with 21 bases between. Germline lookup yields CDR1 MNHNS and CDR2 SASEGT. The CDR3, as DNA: TGTGCCAGCACCCGGGGGGCCAGGCCGACCTTGAACACTGAAGCTTTCTTT. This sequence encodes CASTRGARPTLNTEAFF.

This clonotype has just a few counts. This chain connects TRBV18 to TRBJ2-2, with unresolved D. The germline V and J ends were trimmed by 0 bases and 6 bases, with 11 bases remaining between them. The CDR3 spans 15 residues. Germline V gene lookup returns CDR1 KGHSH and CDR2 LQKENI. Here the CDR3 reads CASSPPAGWAGELFF. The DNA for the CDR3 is TGTGCCAGCTCACCACCCGCAGGATGGGCCGGGGAGCTGTTTTTT.

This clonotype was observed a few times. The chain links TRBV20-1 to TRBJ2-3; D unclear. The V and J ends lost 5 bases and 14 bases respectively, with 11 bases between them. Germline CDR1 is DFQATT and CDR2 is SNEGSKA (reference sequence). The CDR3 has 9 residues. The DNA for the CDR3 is TGCAGTGCTCTTTCCTTCGGGTATTTT. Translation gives CSALSFGYF.

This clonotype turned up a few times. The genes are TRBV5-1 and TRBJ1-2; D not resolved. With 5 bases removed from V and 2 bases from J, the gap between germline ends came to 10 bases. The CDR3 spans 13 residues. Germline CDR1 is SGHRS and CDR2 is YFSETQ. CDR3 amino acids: CASRGMGNYGYTF. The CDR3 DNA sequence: TGCGCCAGCAGGGGCATGGGGAACTATGGCTACACCTTC.

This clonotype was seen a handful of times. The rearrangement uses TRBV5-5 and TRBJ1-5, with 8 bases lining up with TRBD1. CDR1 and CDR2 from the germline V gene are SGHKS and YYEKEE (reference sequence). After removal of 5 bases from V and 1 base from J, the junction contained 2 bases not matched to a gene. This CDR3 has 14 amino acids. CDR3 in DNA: TGTGCCAGCAGTTGGGACAGGAGCAATCAGCCCCAGCATTTT. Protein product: CASSWDRSNQPQHF.

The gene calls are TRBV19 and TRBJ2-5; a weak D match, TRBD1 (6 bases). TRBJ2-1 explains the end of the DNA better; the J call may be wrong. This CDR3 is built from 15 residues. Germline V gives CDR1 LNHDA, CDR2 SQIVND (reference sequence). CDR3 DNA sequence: TGTGCCAGTAGTATCTTGATTACAGGGCATAATGAGCAGTTCTTC. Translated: CASSILITGHNEQFF.

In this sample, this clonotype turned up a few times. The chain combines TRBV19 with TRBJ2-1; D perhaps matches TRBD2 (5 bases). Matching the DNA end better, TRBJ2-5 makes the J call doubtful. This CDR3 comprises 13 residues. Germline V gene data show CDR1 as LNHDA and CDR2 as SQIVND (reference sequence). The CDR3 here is CASSEQAEETQYF. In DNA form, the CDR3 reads TGTGCCAGTAGTGAACAAGCGGAAGAGACCCAGTACTTC.

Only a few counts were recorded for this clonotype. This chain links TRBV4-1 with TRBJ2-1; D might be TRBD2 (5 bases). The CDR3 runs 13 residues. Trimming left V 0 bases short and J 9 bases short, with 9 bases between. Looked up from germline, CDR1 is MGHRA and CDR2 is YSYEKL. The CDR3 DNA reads TGCGCCAGCAGCCAAGAGGGAGCGGTTGAGCAGTTCTTC. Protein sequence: CASSQEGAVEQFF.

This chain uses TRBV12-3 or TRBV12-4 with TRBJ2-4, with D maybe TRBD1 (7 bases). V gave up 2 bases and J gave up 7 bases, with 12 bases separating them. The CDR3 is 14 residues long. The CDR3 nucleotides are TGTGCCAGCAGTTTAATGGCAGGGGGGAACATTCAGTACTTC. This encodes CASSLMAGGNIQYF.

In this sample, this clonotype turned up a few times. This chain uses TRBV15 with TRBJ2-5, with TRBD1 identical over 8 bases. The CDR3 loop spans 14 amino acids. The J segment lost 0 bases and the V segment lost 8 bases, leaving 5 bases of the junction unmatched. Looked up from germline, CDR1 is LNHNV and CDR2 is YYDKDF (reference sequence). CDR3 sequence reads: CATQQGANQETQYF. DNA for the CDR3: TGTGCCACCCAGCAGGGGGCGAACCAAGAGACCCAGTACTTC. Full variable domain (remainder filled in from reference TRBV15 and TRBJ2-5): DAMVIQNPRYQVTQFGKPVTLSCSQTLNHNVMYWYQQKSSQAPKLLFHYYDKDFNNEADTPDNFQSRRPNTSFCFLDIRSPGLGDTAMYLCATQQGANQETQYFGPGTRLLVL.